Shown below are 7 T cell receptor beta chains from a single sample sequenced in a study of memory CD4+ T cells and cytomegalovirus serostatus. TCRdb's copy holds only in-frame clones and misses some; the assay was immunoSEQ multiplex PCR. The sample shows roughly 67,000 clones, around 76% of them seen only once. The sort gate was single viable CD3+CD4+CD8-CD45RO+ cells for memory CD4+ T cells. Sequencing input: memory CD4+ T cells from blood. These receptors originate from an adult in good health and CMV-seropositive.

The DNA for the CDR3 is TGTGCCAGCAGCAGGCTAGCGGGAGGGCCTTACGAGCAGTACTTC. This encodes CASSRLAGGPYEQYF. This rearrangement joins TRBV7-6 to TRBJ2-7, with 12 positions matching TRBD2. Per the germline V gene, CDR1 is SGHVS and CDR2 is FNYEAQ. The junction had 6 bases not matched to a gene; V was cut back by 5 bases and J by 4 bases. This CDR3 has 15 residues.

The chain combines TRBV6-1 with TRBJ1-1; weak D call: TRBD1 (5 bases). V gave up 3 bases and J gave up 2 bases, with 13 bases separating them. CDR1 is MNHNS and CDR2 is SASEGT in the germline V gene. This CDR3 comprises 15 residues. In nucleotides, the CDR3 is TGTGCCAGCAGTGACGGGGGACGGATTAACACTGAAGCTTTCTTT. Translating it yields CASSDGGRINTEAFF.

V gene TRBV10-3 combines with J gene TRBJ2-3, with 8 bases aligning to TRBD2. The CDR3 is made up of 20 amino acids. V lost 2 bases, J lost 5 bases, and 21 bases stayed unmatched. Germline V gene sequence: CDR1 ENHRY, CDR2 SYGVKD. The CDR3 DNA reads as TGTGCCATCAGTGAGCCAATTACTGGAGCGGGGGCGCAGGGCCGAGATACGCAGTATTTT. This encodes CAISEPITGAGAQGRDTQYF.

This rearrangement joins TRBV6-6 to TRBJ2-7; the D is unclear. CDR1 and CDR2 (germline): MNHNY, SVGAGI (reference sequence). The CDR3 spans 12 residues. Trimming took 0 bases from V and 7 from J, leaving 7 bases between them. Here the CDR3 reads CASSYSEAEQYF. Written as DNA, the CDR3 is TGTGCCAGCAGTTACTCGGAAGCAGAGCAGTACTTC.

The chain employs TRBV6-4 and TRBJ2-1; 8 bases line up with TRBD2. With V trimmed by 2 bases and J by 0 bases, 3 bases remained unmatched. There are 16 residues in the CDR3. In germline, CDR1 is MRHNA, CDR2 SNTAGT. In DNA, the CDR3 is TGTGCCAGCAGTGACCGGACTAGCCGCTCCTACAATGAGCAGTTCTTC. This translates into CASSDRTSRSYNEQFF.

The V call is TRBV5-6, the J call TRBJ1-2; D is perhaps TRBD1 (6 bases). V was shortened by 0 bases and J by 6 bases, with 9 bases between the two germline ends. The CDR3 is 13 amino acids. CDR1 SGHDT and CDR2 YYEEEE come from the germline V gene. CDR3 sequence (DNA): TGTGCCAGCAGCTTGGGGACAGAAAATGGCTACACCTTC. Translation gives CASSLGTENGYTF.

This clone was observed a handful of times. The chain links TRBV5-5 to TRBJ1-4; D gene unclear. V lost 0 bases, J lost 7 bases, and 10 bases lay in between. CDR3 size: 14 residues. Germline CDR1 is SGHKS and CDR2 is YYEKEE (reference sequence). CDR3 protein: CASSLDLRGEKLFF. CDR3 bases: TGTGCCAGCAGCTTGGACCTCCGGGGTGAAAAACTGTTTTTT.